This is a list of T cell receptor beta chains from one sample in a study of response to subunit inactivated influenza vaccine. TCRdb recomputed calls from the RT-PCR reads with MiXCR, one row per CDR3 protein. This table has under 800,000 distinct CDR3 sequences, about 15% appearing once. This material consisted of PBMCs from blood, taken 14 to 15 days before vaccination. Source of these receptors: a man aged 50 or older who received an inactivated influenza vaccine. CDR3s include the opening cysteine and the closing phenylalanine or tryptophan. The D gene is left open where the match is weak. Size values are once, few and many counts, or a class for expanded clones, and some rows have none.

d_call j_call clone_size v_call cdr3_nt cdr3_aa
NA TRBJ2-1 many TRBV2 TGTGCCAGCAGTGCCCAATATGAGCAGTTCTTC CASSAQYEQFF
NA TRBJ2-4 few TRBV29-1 TGCAGCGTTGAAGATCGCGGGGTCCAGCGGGCTCTAGCCAAAAACATTCAGTACTTC CSVEDRGVQRALAKNIQYF
TRBD1 TRBJ2-2 few TRBV9 TGTGCCAGCAGCGTAGAGGGACAGGGACCATTCGCGAACACCGGGGAGCTGTTTTTT CASSVEGQGPFANTGELFF
TRBD2 TRBJ2-5 NA TRBV20-1 TGCAGTGCGAAGACTAGCGGGAGGTTCCAAGAGACCCAGTACTTC CSAKTSGRFQETQYF
TRBD1 TRBJ2-7 NA TRBV5-1 TGCGCCAGCAGCGACGGACAGGGTTACGAGCAGTACTTC CASSDGQGYEQYF
NA TRBJ2-5 NA TRBV12-3/TRBV12-4 TGTGCCAGCAGTTTGTCTGGACTCGGGGAGACCCAGTACTTC CASSLSGLGETQYF
TRBD2 TRBJ2-7 NA TRBV15 TGTGCCACCAGCCTGCCCCCAGGATTGGGGGGGTCCTACGAGCAGTACTTC CATSLPPGLGGSYEQYF
NA TRBJ1-1 NA TRBV12-3/TRBV12-4 TGTGCCAGCAGTGCCCCGGGTAAGGGCACTGAAGCTTTCTTT CASSAPGKGTEAFF
NA TRBJ1-4 few TRBV7-9 TGTGCCAGCAGCTTAGGAATCGCAAATGAAAAACTGTTTTTT CASSLGIANEKLFF
TRBD1 TRBJ2-5 NA TRBV20-1 TGCAGTGCTAGAAGACAGGGGGACCAAGAGACCCAGTACTTC CSARRQGDQETQYF
NA TRBJ1-4 many TRBV7-9 TGTGCCAGCAGCTTAGCTGGGGGCAGGGAAAAACTGTTTTTT CASSLAGGREKLFF
TRBD1 TRBJ2-1 few TRBV5-1 TGCGCCAGCAGCCTGGGACAGGGGCAGTTCTTC CASSLGQGQFF
TRBD2 TRBJ2-7 NA TRBV4-2 TGTGCCAGCAGCCAAGGGCTGGGCGGGAGGTTCCGCTACGAGCAGTACTTC CASSQGLGGRFRYEQYF
TRBD2 TRBJ2-1 few TRBV20-1 TGCAGTGCTAGGGGGGGGATCGATGAGCAGTTCTTC CSARGGIDEQFF
NA TRBJ2-7 few TRBV20-1 TGCAGTGCTCTTAGGGGGGGCGGGGACGAGCAGTACTTC CSALRGGGDEQYF
NA TRBJ2-7 many TRBV6-6 TGTGCCAGCAGTCCTCAGTCCTACGAGCAGTACTTC CASSPQSYEQYF
NA TRBJ2-3 NA TRBV5-1 TGCGCCAGCAGCTTGGTCAACCCTTACACAGATACGCAGTATTTT CASSLVNPYTDTQYF
TRBD1 TRBJ2-7 few TRBV19 TGTGCCAGTAGTGCGCTCCGACAGGGACGGTCGTACGAGCAGTACTTC CASSALRQGRSYEQYF
NA TRBJ2-7 few TRBV11-2 TGTGCCAGCAGCTTAGGCTTGCAAACCTACGAGCAGTACTTC CASSLGLQTYEQYF
TRBD1 TRBJ1-4 NA TRBV12-3/TRBV12-4 TGTGCCAGCAGTCCCCGGACAGGGGGGGACGAAAAACTGTTTTTT CASSPRTGGDEKLFF
TRBD1 TRBJ2-7 few TRBV5-1 TGCGCCAGCAGCCCCGGACAGGCCGAGCAGTACTTC CASSPGQAEQYF
TRBD2 TRBJ2-3 once TRBV5-1 TGCGCCAGCAGCGAGGGGACTAGCGGGGGCAGAGCAGATACGCAGTATTTT CASSEGTSGGRADTQYF
NA TRBJ2-7 many TRBV29-1 TGCAGCGTGTACATATCTTTGGGCGAGCAGTACTTC CSVYISLGEQYF
TRBD1 TRBJ1-1 few TRBV5-1 TGCGCCAGCAGCTTGGGCGGACAGGGAAACACTGAAGCTTTCTTT CASSLGGQGNTEAFF
NA TRBJ1-5 NA TRBV6-5 TGTGCCAGCAGTTACCGGCAAGCACTCAATCAGCCCCAGCATTTT CASSYRQALNQPQHF
TRBD1 TRBJ2-1 NA TRBV28 TGTGCCAGCAATACAGGGGGACGGTACAATGAGCAGTTCTTC CASNTGGRYNEQFF
TRBD1 TRBJ2-7 few TRBV7-2 TGTGCCAGCAGCAGTGGGACAGGGGGTGGCGAGCAGTACTTC CASSSGTGGGEQYF